Below, 9 T cell receptor beta chains from the same sample are listed, as sequenced in a study of radiation and T cells in renal cell carcinoma (TCRdb year 2020). According to the study, the label for this sample's time point signals: blood 2 weeks post-SBRT. The treatment or condition label here, explained by the study, means: 15 Gy SBRT to primary tumor, nephrectomy 4 weeks later. The library was made by the immunoSEQ multiplex PCR assay. Imported from immuneACCESS, the table was reduced by TCRdb to in-frame sequences with V and J called. These copies leave out some clones; in studies compared against another copy, an unresolved V gene accounts for under half, and the cause of the remainder is not known. The sample includes roughly 150,000 clones, with roughly 86% observed a single time. The biggest ten clones account for roughly 13% of the sample. Sequenced here: blood, sampled from a patient whose treatment included radiotherapy and nephrectomy. These receptors were taken from a woman in her forties or fifties with renal cell carcinoma.

V is TRBV19 and J is TRBJ2-5; 7 bases agree with TRBD1. The ends lost 3 bases at V and 2 bases at J; junction bases unmatched: 6. This CDR3 is built from 15 residues. The germline V gene has CDR1 LNHDA and CDR2 SQIVND (reference sequence). CDR3 DNA sequence: TGTGCCAGTAGTATGTTATTGACAGGGCAAGAGACCCAGTACTTC. It yields the protein CASSMLLTGQETQYF.

This clone was seen just once. The J gene is TRBJ1-6, the V gene TRBV4-1; 10 bases are shared with TRBD1. The germline V gene has CDR1 MGHRA and CDR2 YSYEKL. The CDR3 has 15 amino acids. V gave up 3 bases and J gave up 5 bases; unmatched junction bases: 1. CDR3 amino acids: CASSQDRGNNSPLHF. The CDR3 DNA follows: TGCGCCAGCAGCCAGGACAGGGGGAATAATTCACCCCTCCACTTT.

This clone was detected a few times. This sequence joins TRBV7-8 and TRBJ2-3; D possibly corresponds to TRBD2 (7 bases). Germline V lookup: CDR1 SGHVS, CDR2 FQNEAQ. The V end lost 2 bases, the J end lost 4 bases, and 13 bases lay between the germline ends. The CDR3 length is 15 residues. Here the CDR3 reads CASSLTQGGADTQYF. The CDR3 DNA reads as TGTGCCAGCAGCTTAACACAGGGAGGGGCAGATACGCAGTATTTT.

V usage is TRBV7-2 and J usage is TRBJ1-2; TRBD1 matches at 9 bases. V gave up 4 bases and J gave up 6 bases; unmatched junction bases: 6. The germline V gene encodes CDR1 SGHTA and CDR2 FQGNSA. The CDR3 runs 14 residues. The CDR3: CASSSQQGADGYTF. CDR3 nucleotide sequence: TGTGCCAGCAGCTCCCAACAGGGGGCGGATGGCTACACCTTC.

The rearrangement links TRBV5-1 to TRBJ2-1; 9 bases align to TRBD1. CDR1 and CDR2 (germline): SGHRS, YFSETQ. V lost 5 bases to trimming and J lost 7 bases; unmatched junction nucleotides: 10. The CDR3 totals 15 residues. The CDR3: CASRGTGTGSNEQFF. In DNA form, the CDR3 reads TGCGCCAGCAGGGGAACCGGGACAGGGTCGAATGAGCAGTTCTTC.

V and J are TRBV7-6 and TRBJ2-5; 9 bases line up with TRBD1. V trimming: 6 bases; J trimming: 5 bases; junction bases outside the gene matches: 13. The germline gives CDR1 SGHVS, CDR2 FNYEAQ. The CDR3 runs 16 residues. The CDR3 coding sequence is TGTGCCAGCAGTCAGGGACTGGGACAGGGTGGGGAGACCCAGTACTTC. Amino acids: CASSQGLGQGGETQYF.

V is TRBV4-3 and J is TRBJ1-3; 9 bases agree with TRBD1. V dropped 2 bases and J dropped 4; count of bases not matched to a gene: 18. CDR1 and CDR2 from the germline V gene are LGHNA and YSLEER. The CDR3 runs 20 residues. CDR3 loop: CASSQQAIIRDRVSGNTIYF. The CDR3 DNA is TGCGCCAGCAGCCAACAAGCGATTATCCGGGACAGGGTTTCAGGAAACACCATATATTTT.

The chain recombines TRBV19 with TRBJ1-6, with 7 bases fitting TRBD1. The CDR3 extends over 15 amino acids. CDR1 is LNHDA and CDR2 is SQIVND in the germline V gene (reference sequence). After removal of 4 bases from V and 7 bases from J, the junction contained 7 bases not matched to a gene. The CDR3 region is CASSNRGIGNSPLHF. The CDR3 DNA is TGTGCCAGTAGTAACAGGGGAATAGGGAATTCACCCCTCCACTTT. The variable domain in full, with the rest retrieved from reference TRBV19 and TRBJ1-6, is DGGITQSPKYLFRKEGQNVTLSCEQNLNHDAMYWYRQDPGQGLRLIYYSQIVNDFQKGDIAEGYSVSREKKESFPLTVTSAQKNPTAFYLCASSNRGIGNSPLHFGNGTRLTVT.

This chain links TRBV16 with TRBJ2-7; TRBD1 matches 7 bases. Germline V gives CDR1 KGHSY, CDR2 FQNENV. The CDR3 is 15 amino acids. The V and J ends lost 4 bases and 0 bases, in that order; junction bases with no gene match: 6. The CDR3 region is CASSPRDSPSYEQYF. The CDR3 DNA follows: TGTGCCAGCAGCCCCCGGGACAGTCCCTCCTACGAGCAGTACTTC. Based on the CDR3 plus reference TRBV16 and TRBJ2-7, the full variable domain is GEEVAQTPKHLVRGEGQKAKLYCAPIKGHSYVFWYQQVLKNEFKFLISFQNENVFDETGMPKERFSAKCLPNSPCSLEIQATKLEDSAVYFCASSPRDSPSYEQYFGPGTRLTVT.